The next 2 T cell receptor beta chains were all read from a single sample in a study of blood T cell repertoires in COVID-19. Here immunoSEQ multiplex PCR was the method, and the copy in TCRdb shows in-frame clones only, minus some. This table has roughly 22,000 clones, approximately 85% appearing once. The sample was peripheral blood. All receptors derive from a human donor in a cohort sampled during active COVID-19.

V gene TRBV9 combines with J gene TRBJ2-1; 14 nucleotides line up with TRBD2. Trimming at V came to 7 bases and at J to 9 bases, leaving 3 bases not matched to a gene. The CDR3 has 13 residues. Germline values: CDR1 SGDLS, CDR2 YYNGEE. CDR3 sequence reads: CASLGTSGGEQFF. Written as DNA, the CDR3 is TGTGCCAGCCTAGGGACTAGCGGGGGTGAGCAGTTCTTC.

This sequence joins TRBV7-8 and TRBJ2-7, with TRBD2 matching 8 bases. Germline values: CDR1 SGHVS, CDR2 FQNEAQ. Trimming at V came to 5 bases and at J to 7 bases, leaving 7 bases not matched to a gene. CDR3 size: 13 residues. The CDR3 is CASSRGGAREQYF. CDR3 sequence (DNA): TGTGCCAGCAGCCGGGGGGGGGCGCGAGAGCAGTACTTC. The variable domain in full, completed from reference TRBV7-8 and TRBJ2-7, reads GAGVSQSPRYKVAKRGQDVALRCDPISGHVSLFWYQQALGQGPEFLTYFQNEAQLDKSGLPSDRFFAERPEGSVSTLKIQRTQQEDSAVYLCASSRGGAREQYFGPGTRLTVT.